These T cell receptor beta chains were read from a single sample in a study of T cell repertoires in cytomegalovirus infection. One entry per CDR3 protein, called by TCRdb with MiXCR from the reads. The repertoire holds about 340,000 distinct CDR3 sequences, with almost 30% as singletons. Antigens for these TCRs are unknown. The specimen comprised cultured PBMCs, sampled from culture after CMV antigen stimulation. The receptors were gathered from a human donor in good health (CMV status not recorded). Some clones in this sample may be carry-over from other donors' samples. The CDR3 runs from the conserved cysteine through the conserved F or W. Each record gives: J gene, clone size, V gene, D gene, CDR3 protein, CDR3 DNA. The D gene is left open where the match is weak. Not every row has a clone size; where given, it reads once, few, many or a size class.

TRBJ2-2 few TRBV7-8 NA CASSLQFGGNTGELFF TGTGCCAGCAGCTTACAGTTCGGCGGAAACACCGGGGAGCTGTTTTTT
TRBJ2-1 NA TRBV9 TRBD2 CASSVPAYGREGGYNEQFF TGTGCCAGCAGCGTCCCCGCGTATGGGCGGGAGGGCGGTTACAATGAGCAGTTCTTC
TRBJ2-1 few TRBV28 NA CASKVGSSYNEQFF TGTGCCAGCAAGGTAGGGAGCTCCTACAATGAGCAGTTCTTC
TRBJ2-7 NA TRBV5-4 TRBD1 CASSWKQGASDEQYF TGTGCCAGCAGCTGGAAGCAGGGGGCTAGCGACGAGCAGTACTTC
TRBJ2-7 NA TRBV6-1 NA CASRPKSYEQYF TGTGCCAGCAGGCCCAAGTCCTACGAGCAGTACTTC
TRBJ2-3 few TRBV6-6 NA CATTWQSTDTQYF TGTGCCACGACCTGGCAGAGCACAGATACGCAGTATTTT
TRBJ1-4 few TRBV10-3 NA CAISPGGGTNEKLFF TGTGCCATCAGCCCGGGGGGGGGCACTAATGAAAAACTGTTTTTT
TRBJ2-2 NA TRBV7-2 NA CASSLVWTAAGELFF TGTGCCAGCAGCTTAGTCTGGACAGCGGCCGGGGAGCTGTTTTTT
TRBJ2-7 few TRBV6-6 NA CASTDPSREGSYEQYF TGTGCCAGCACCGACCCGTCCAGGGAAGGGTCCTACGAGCAGTACTTC
TRBJ2-1 NA TRBV5-6 TRBD1 CASSLKGQGYNEQFF TGTGCCAGCAGCTTGAAAGGACAGGGCTACAATGAGCAGTTCTTC
TRBJ2-7 few TRBV11-2 TRBD1 CASSLDRDRGSYEQYF TGTGCCAGCAGCTTAGATCGGGACAGGGGATCCTACGAGCAGTACTTC
TRBJ1-2 NA TRBV20-1 NA CSANPGFGYTF TGCAGTGCTAATCCAGGGTTTGGCTACACCTTC
TRBJ2-7 few TRBV7-8 NA CASSFGMLGLGYEQYF TGTGCCAGCAGCTTTGGGATGTTAGGGCTTGGCTACGAGCAGTACTTC
TRBJ1-1 NA TRBV19 NA CASTPGRTVGLTEAFF TGTGCCAGTACCCCTGGGAGGACAGTCGGATTAACTGAAGCTTTCTTT
TRBJ2-7 few TRBV18 TRBD1 CASSREGARYEQYF TGTGCCAGCTCTCGAGAGGGGGCTCGGTACGAGCAGTACTTC
TRBJ2-3 NA TRBV4-2 TRBD2 CASSQEPSGRGADTQYF TGTGCCAGCAGCCAAGAGCCTAGCGGGAGAGGCGCAGATACGCAGTATTTT
TRBJ2-4 few TRBV19 NA CASSMTSRSFKNIQYF TGTGCCAGTAGTATGACCAGTCGTTCCTTCAAAAACATTCAGTACTTC
TRBJ1-4 few TRBV5-1 NA CASSPNLLANEKLFF TGCGCCAGCAGCCCTAACTTGCTGGCTAATGAAAAACTGTTTTTT
TRBJ1-3 few TRBV14 NA CASSHPSDGRNTIYF TGTGCCAGCAGCCACCCTTCGGACGGAAGAAACACCATATATTTT
TRBJ2-1 many TRBV7-8 NA CASSRSTTSSYNEQFF TGTGCCAGCAGCCGTTCCACTACGAGCTCCTACAATGAGCAGTTCTTC
TRBJ2-7 many TRBV7-6 NA CASSPTGVFEQYF TGTGCCAGCAGCCCCACGGGGGTGTTCGAGCAGTACTTC
TRBJ1-4 once TRBV20-1 NA CSALLDGSVGEKLFF TGCAGTGCCCTTTTGGACGGGTCGGTAGGGGAAAAACTGTTTTTT
TRBJ2-1 NA TRBV6-1 NA CASSDLAGEQFF TGTGCCAGCAGTGATTTGGCGGGCGAGCAGTTCTTC
TRBJ2-3 NA TRBV12-3/TRBV12-4 TRBD1 CASSLVGTGAPTDTQYF TGTGCCAGCAGTTTAGTAGGGACAGGGGCGCCCACAGATACGCAGTATTTT
TRBJ2-1 NA TRBV12-3/TRBV12-4 TRBD2 CASGRGNEQFF TGTGCCAGCGGGAGGGGTAATGAGCAGTTCTTC
TRBJ2-1 NA TRBV12-3/TRBV12-4 TRBD2 CASSWRLAGLDNEQFF TGTGCCAGCAGTTGGAGACTAGCGGGATTAGACAATGAGCAGTTCTTC
TRBJ1-3 few TRBV7-2 TRBD1 CASSYTGAAGNTIYF TGTGCCAGCAGCTACACAGGGGCGGCTGGAAACACCATATATTTT
TRBJ2-1 few TRBV6-1 NA CASSEGGLTPFF TGTGCCAGCAGTGAAGGTGGACTCACTCCGTTCTTC
TRBJ2-5 NA TRBV11-1 NA CASSQDPELWETQYF TGTGCCAGCAGCCAGGACCCTGAGCTGTGGGAGACCCAGTACTTC
TRBJ1-2 NA TRBV7-2 NA CASGESLNYGYTF TGTGCCAGCGGGGAGTCGTTAAACTATGGCTACACCTTC
TRBJ2-5 NA TRBV5-1 NA CASSLDKETQYF TGCGCCAGCAGCTTGGATAAAGAGACCCAGTACTTC
TRBJ2-7 NA TRBV6-1 NA CASSELRGPSSEQYF TGTGCCAGCAGTGAATTGAGGGGTCCTTCCTCCGAGCAGTACTTC
TRBJ2-7 NA TRBV20-1 NA CSARPGDYEQYF TGCAGTGCTAGGCCCGGGGACTACGAGCAGTACTTC
TRBJ1-3 few TRBV7-2 NA CASSLRNTIYF TGTGCCAGCAGCTTACGAAACACCATATATTTT
TRBJ2-3 many TRBV20-1 NA CSARASLVMNTQYF TGCAGTGCTAGAGCCTCTTTAGTTATGAATACGCAGTATTTT
TRBJ2-5 few TRBV7-9 NA CASSFGRAQETQYF TGTGCCAGCAGCTTCGGCCGGGCCCAAGAGACCCAGTACTTC